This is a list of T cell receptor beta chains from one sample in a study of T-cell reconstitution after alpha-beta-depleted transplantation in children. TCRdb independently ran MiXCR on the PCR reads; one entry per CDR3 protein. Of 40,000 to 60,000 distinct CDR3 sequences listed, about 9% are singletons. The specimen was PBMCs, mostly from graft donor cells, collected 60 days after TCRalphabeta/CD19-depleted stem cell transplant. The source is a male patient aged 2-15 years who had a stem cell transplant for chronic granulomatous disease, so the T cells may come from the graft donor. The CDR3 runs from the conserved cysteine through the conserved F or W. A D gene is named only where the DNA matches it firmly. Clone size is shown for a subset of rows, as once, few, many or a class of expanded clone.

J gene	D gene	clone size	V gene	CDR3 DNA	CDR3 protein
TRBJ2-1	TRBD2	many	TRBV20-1	TGCAGTGCCACCCCCGGGACTAGCGCCCAGGACAATGAGCAGTTCTTC	CSATPGTSAQDNEQFF
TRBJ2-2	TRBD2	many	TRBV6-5	TGTGCCAGCAGTTCACTAGCGCCAAACACCGGGGAGCTGTTTTTT	CASSSLAPNTGELFF
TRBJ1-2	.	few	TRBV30	TGTGCCTGGAGTGTATCCCGTACTAACTATGGCTACACCTTC	CAWSVSRTNYGYTF
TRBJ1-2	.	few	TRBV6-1	TGTGCCAGCAGTCCAAACAGGGAGCCCAAGGGCTACACCTTC	CASSPNREPKGYTF
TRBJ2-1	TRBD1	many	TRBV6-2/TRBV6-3	TGTGCCAGCAGAAAAGACAGGGGGGGTGGGAATGAGCAGTTCTTC	CASRKDRGGGNEQFF
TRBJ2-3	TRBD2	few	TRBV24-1	TGTGCCACCAGTGAACGGACTAGCGGGAGGCAGACAGATACGCAGTATTTT	CATSERTSGRQTDTQYF
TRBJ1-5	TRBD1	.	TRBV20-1	TGCAGTGCTAGAGATCCAGGGGGCGCGGAGCAGCCCCAGCATTTT	CSARDPGGAEQPQHF
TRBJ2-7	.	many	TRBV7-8	TGTGCCAGCAGCTTAGTTAGGGAGTACGAGCAGTACTTC	CASSLVREYEQYF
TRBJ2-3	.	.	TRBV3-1	TGTGCCAGCAGCCAAATGATAGCCACAGATACGCAGTATTTT	CASSQMIATDTQYF
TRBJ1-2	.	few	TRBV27	TGTGCCAGCTCCCCGGCGGGGTTCGTTAACTATGGCTACACCTTC	CASSPAGFVNYGYTF
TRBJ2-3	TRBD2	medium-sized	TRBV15	TGTGCCACCAGCAGAGAGACCTTAGCGGGAGCGTCTGCAGATACGCAGTATTTT	CATSRETLAGASADTQYF
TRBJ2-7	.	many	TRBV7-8	TGTGCCAGCAGCGACGACAGACCCTACGAGCAGTACTTC	CASSDDRPYEQYF
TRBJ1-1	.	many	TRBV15	TGTGCCACCAGCAGACTTCGACAGGTCGGGAACACTGAAGCTTTCTTT	CATSRLRQVGNTEAFF
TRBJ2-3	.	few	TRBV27	TGTGCCAGCGCCCCTCGGCCTGGCACAGATACGCAGTATTTT	CASAPRPGTDTQYF
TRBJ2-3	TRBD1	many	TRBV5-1	TGCGCCAGCAGCCCGAGCCACAGGGGCCCCCCTAGGGATACGCAGTATTTT	CASSPSHRGPPRDTQYF
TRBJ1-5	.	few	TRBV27	TGTGCCAGCACCCCAAGGGGAGGGATGCCTAGCAATCAGCCCCAGCATTTT	CASTPRGGMPSNQPQHF
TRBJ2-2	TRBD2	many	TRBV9	TGTGCCAGCAGCTTCGGACTAGCGGGAGGGTGGGGGGAGCTGTTTTTT	CASSFGLAGGWGELFF
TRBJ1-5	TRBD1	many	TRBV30	TGTGCCTGGAGTGGGACAGGCGGCAATCAGCCCCAGCATTTT	CAWSGTGGNQPQHF
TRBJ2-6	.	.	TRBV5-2	TGTGCCAGCACCCACCATGGGGATGGGGGACAGGGGGACTATGGGGCCAACGTCCTGACTTTC	CASTHHGDGGQGDYGANVLTF
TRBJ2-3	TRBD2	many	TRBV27	TGTGCCAGCAGTCCTCGACTAGCGGCCACAGATACGCAGTATTTT	CASSPRLAATDTQYF
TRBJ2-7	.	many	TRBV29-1	TGCAGCTTCAGAGGGGGAAGCTCCTACGAGCAGTACTTC	CSFRGGSSYEQYF
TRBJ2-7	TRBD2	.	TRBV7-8	TGTGCCAGCAGCTTAGGCGCGGGAGGGCCCGACGAGCAGTACTTC	CASSLGAGGPDEQYF